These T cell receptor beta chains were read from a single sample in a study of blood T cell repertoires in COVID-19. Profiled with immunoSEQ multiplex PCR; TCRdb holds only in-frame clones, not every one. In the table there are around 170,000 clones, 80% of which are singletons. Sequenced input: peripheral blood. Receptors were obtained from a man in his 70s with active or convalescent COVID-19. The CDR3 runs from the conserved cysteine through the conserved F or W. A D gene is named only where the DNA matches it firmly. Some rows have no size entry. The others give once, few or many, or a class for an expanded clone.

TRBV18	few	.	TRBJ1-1	TGTGCCAGCTCACCACGGGACTTGGGCGGCAACACTGAAGCTTTCTTT	CASSPRDLGGNTEAFF
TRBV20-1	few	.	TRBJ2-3	TGCAGTGCTAGAGGTTATGATACGCAGTATTTT	CSARGYDTQYF
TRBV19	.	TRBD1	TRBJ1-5	TGTGCCAGTAGCCAGACAGGGAATAGCAATCAGCCCCAGCATTTT	CASSQTGNSNQPQHF
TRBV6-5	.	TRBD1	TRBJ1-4	TGTGCCAGCAGGAAGGACAGGGGAAGAGAAAAACTGTTTTTT	CASRKDRGREKLFF
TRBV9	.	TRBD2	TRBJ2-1	TGTGCCAGCAGCATGACTAGCGGAGCTAGCTCCTACAATGAGCAGTTCTTC	CASSMTSGASSYNEQFF
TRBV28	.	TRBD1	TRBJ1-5	TGTGCCAGCAGTTCACACACTTTAATACAGGGGGAATATAGCAATCAGCCCCAGCATTTT	CASSSHTLIQGEYSNQPQHF
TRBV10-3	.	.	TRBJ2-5	TGTGCCACAGGGACTGGAGAGACCCAGTACTTC	CATGTGETQYF
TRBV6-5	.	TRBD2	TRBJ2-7	TGTGCCAGCACTTATGCCGGCGGGGGGGCCGGGGAGCAGTACTTC	CASTYAGGGAGEQYF
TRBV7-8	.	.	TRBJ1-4	TGTGCCAGCAGCCGGACGGGGGGTGAAAAACTGTTTTTT	CASSRTGGEKLFF
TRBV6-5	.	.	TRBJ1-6	TGTGCCAGCAGTTACTCGAGTACGTTCAATTCACCCCTCCACTTT	CASSYSSTFNSPLHF
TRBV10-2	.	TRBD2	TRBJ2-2	TGCGCCAGCAGGTTAAGCGGGGTTGACACCGGGGAGCTGTTTTTT	CASRLSGVDTGELFF
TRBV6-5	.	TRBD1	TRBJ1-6	TGTGCCAGCAGTTACACTGGACAGGGTGTTTCACCCCTCCACTTT	CASSYTGQGVSPLHF
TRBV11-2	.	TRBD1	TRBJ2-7	TGTGCCACCACGACAGGGGGCTACGAGCAGTACTTC	CATTTGGYEQYF
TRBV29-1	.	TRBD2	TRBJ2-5	TGCAGCGTTGAATGGCTAGCGGGGGACCAAGAGACCCAGTACTTC	CSVEWLAGDQETQYF
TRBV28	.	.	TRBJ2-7	TGTGCCAGCAGCCGTGAGGTCTACGAGCAGTACTTC	CASSREVYEQYF
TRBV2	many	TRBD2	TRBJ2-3	TGTGCCAGCAGTGTTGCGGGAGCTATCCCAGATACGCAGTATTTT	CASSVAGAIPDTQYF
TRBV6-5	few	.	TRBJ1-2	TGTGCCAGCAGTTACTCTAGGCAGGGGAACTATGGCTACACCTTC	CASSYSRQGNYGYTF